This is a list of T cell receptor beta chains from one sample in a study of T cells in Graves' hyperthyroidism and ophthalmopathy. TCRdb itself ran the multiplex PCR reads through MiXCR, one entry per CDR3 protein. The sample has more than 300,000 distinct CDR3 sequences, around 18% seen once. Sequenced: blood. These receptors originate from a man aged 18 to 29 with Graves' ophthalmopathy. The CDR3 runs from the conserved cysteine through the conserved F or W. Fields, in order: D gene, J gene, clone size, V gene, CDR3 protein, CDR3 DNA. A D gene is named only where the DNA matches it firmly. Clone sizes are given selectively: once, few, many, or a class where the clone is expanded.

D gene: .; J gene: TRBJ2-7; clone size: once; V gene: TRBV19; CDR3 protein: CASSTGTPSSYEQYF; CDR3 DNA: TGTGCCAGTAGTACGGGGACACCCAGCTCCTACGAGCAGTACTTC
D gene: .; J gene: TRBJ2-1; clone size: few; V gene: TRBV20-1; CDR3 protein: CSAQQDHEQFF; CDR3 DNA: TGCAGTGCTCAACAAGACCATGAGCAGTTCTTC
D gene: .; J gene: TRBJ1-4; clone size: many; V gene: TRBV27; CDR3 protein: CASSFGIGEKLFF; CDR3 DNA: TGTGCCAGCAGTTTTGGGATAGGAGAAAAACTGTTTTTT
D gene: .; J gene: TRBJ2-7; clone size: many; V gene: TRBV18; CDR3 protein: CASSPREDELNF; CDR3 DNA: TGTGCCAGCTCACCACGTGAGGACGAGTTGAACTTC
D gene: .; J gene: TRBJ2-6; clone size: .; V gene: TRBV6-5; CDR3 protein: CASSYGWAGATISGANVLTF; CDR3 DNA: TGTGCCAGCAGTTACGGCTGGGCAGGAGCCACAATCTCTGGGGCCAACGTCCTGACTTTC
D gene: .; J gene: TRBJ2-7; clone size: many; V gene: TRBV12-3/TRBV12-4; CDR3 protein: CASSLIGAGSSYEQYF; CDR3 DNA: TGTGCCAGCAGTTTAATTGGGGCCGGTAGCTCCTACGAGCAGTACTTC
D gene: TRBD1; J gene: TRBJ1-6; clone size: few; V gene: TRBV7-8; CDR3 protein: CASTWDRGASPLHF; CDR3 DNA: TGTGCCAGCACCTGGGACAGGGGGGCTTCACCCCTCCACTTT
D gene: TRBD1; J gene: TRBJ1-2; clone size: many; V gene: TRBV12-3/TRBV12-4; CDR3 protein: CASSLGLVQGDYGYTF; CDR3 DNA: TGTGCCAGCAGTTTAGGGCTCGTACAGGGGGACTATGGCTACACCTTC
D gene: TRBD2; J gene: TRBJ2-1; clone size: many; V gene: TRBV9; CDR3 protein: CASSVASGHNEQFF; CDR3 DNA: TGTGCCAGCAGCGTAGCTAGCGGGCACAATGAGCAGTTCTTC
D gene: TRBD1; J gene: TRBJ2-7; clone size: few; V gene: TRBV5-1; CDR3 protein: CASSMGQGAYEQYF; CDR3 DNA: TGCGCCAGCAGCATGGGACAGGGGGCTTACGAGCAGTACTTC
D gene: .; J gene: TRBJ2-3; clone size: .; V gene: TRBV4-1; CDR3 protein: CASSPAFGGGADTQYF; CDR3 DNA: TGCGCCAGCAGCCCAGCATTCGGGGGCGGCGCAGATACGCAGTATTTT
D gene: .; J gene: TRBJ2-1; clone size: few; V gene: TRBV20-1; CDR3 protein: CSARSGNEQFF; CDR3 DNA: TGCAGTGCTAGAAGTGGCAATGAGCAGTTCTTC
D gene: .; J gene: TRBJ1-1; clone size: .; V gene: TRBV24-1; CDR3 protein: CATSESGEAFF; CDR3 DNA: TGTGCCACCAGTGAGAGTGGGGAAGCTTTCTTT
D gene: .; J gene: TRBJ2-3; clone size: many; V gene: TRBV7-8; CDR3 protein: CASSPWRAGQDTQYF; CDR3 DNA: TGTGCCAGCAGCCCCTGGAGGGCGGGGCAAGATACGCAGTATTTT
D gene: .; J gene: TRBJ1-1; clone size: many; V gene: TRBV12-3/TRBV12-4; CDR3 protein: CASTPSGYTEAFF; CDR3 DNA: TGTGCCAGCACCCCATCAGGGTACACTGAAGCTTTCTTT
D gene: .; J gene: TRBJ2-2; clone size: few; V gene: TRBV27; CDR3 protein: CASSLQGRGTGELFF; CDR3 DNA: TGTGCCAGCAGCTTACAGGGAAGGGGAACCGGGGAGCTGTTTTTT
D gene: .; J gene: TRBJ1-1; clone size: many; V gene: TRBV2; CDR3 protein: CASTERTKNTEAFF; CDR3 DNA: TGTGCCAGCACCGAACGGACAAAGAACACTGAAGCTTTCTTT
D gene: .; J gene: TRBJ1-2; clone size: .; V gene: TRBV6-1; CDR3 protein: CASRQGYYGYTF; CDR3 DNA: TGTGCCAGCAGGCAGGGGTACTATGGCTACACCTTC
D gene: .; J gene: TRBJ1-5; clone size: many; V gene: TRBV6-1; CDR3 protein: CASGGASNQPQHF; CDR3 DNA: TGTGCCAGCGGTGGGGCCAGCAATCAGCCCCAGCATTTT
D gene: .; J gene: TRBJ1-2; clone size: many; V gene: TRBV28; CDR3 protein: CASRTAGITGTPADGYTF; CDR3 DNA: TGTGCCAGCAGGACTGCTGGGATTACAGGGACCCCGGCGGATGGCTACACCTTC